The subject of this entry is one T cell receptor beta chain. This entry belongs to a study of cytomegalovirus exposure and HLA in healthy donors. From germline, CDR1 is LNHDA and CDR2 SQIVND (reference sequence). V lost 6 bases, J lost 2 bases, and 8 bases stayed unmatched. CDR3 length: 15 amino acids. Both 60 Vbeta primers and 13 Jbeta primers went into the PCR. The method was immunoSEQ multiplex PCR; TCRdb's version includes in-frame clones alone and lacks a portion of them. The table has 200,000 to 250,000 clones, 70% to 90% seen once; the top ten hold 0.2% to 0.25%. This TCR came from a girl aged 2 to 10 in good health and CMV-seronegative. Sequencing used PBMCs. The chain employs TRBV19 and TRBJ2-3; 7 positions agree with TRBD1. The CDR3 loop is CASRAYRGLTDTQYF. DNA of the CDR3: TGTGCCAGTAGGGCCTACAGGGGCCTCACAGATACGCAGTATTTT.